The 15 T cell receptor beta chains below were found in one sample sequenced in a study of cytotoxic CD8 clonotypes in ibrutinib-treated CLL. Only in-frame clones appear in the TCRdb table, and some are missing; sequencing was by immunoSEQ multiplex PCR. The sample shows approximately 140,000 clones, under 95% of them seen only once. The sample in question was PBMCs, obtained after 12 months of ibrutinib treatment. These receptors all stem from a human donor with chronic lymphocytic leukemia.

CDR3 sequence (DNA): TGCAGCGTAGGGGGTAGCAATCAGCCCCAGCATTTT. This gives the protein CSVGGSNQPQHF. This chain joins TRBV29-1 and TRBJ1-5, with D possibly TRBD1 on 6 matching bases. V gave up 6 bases and J gave up 0 bases, with 6 bases separating them. The CDR3 contains 12 residues. Per the germline V gene, CDR1 is SQVTM and CDR2 is ANQGSEA.

The V call is TRBV2, the J call TRBJ2-7; TRBD2 aligns across 13 bases. Looked up from germline, CDR1 is SNHLY and CDR2 is FYNNEI. V shed 6 bases, J shed 0 bases, and the junction held 2 bases outside the gene matches. CDR3 size: 15 residues. The CDR3 DNA follows: TGTGCCAGCAGAGGGACTAGCGGGACCTCCTACGAGCAGTACTTC. Amino acid sequence: CASRGTSGTSYEQYF.

V and J are TRBV9 and TRBJ2-3, with 7 bases fitting TRBD2. The V and J ends lost 6 bases and 6 bases, in that order; junction bases with no gene match: 7. Germline loops: CDR1 SGDLS, CDR2 YYNGEE. The CDR3 spans 13 residues. The CDR3 DNA reads as TGTGCCAGCACGGGGGAGGGCCTGGATACGCAGTATTTT. This encodes CASTGEGLDTQYF.

The CDR3: CASSVPSRPTDTQYF. CDR3 bases: TGTGCCAGCAGCGTCCCTAGCCGGCCCACAGATACGCAGTATTTT. The chain combines TRBV7-3 with TRBJ2-3; TRBD2 is a possible D gene (5 bases). V lost 5 bases and J 2 bases, leaving 14 bases between the germline ends. The germline gives CDR1 SGHTA, CDR2 FQGTGA. This CDR3 has 15 amino acids.

This clone was found a few times. V and J are TRBV5-1 and TRBJ1-1, with TRBD1 identical over 10 bases. Germline V gives CDR1 SGHRS, CDR2 YFSETQ. Trimming cost V 4 bases and J 8 bases; bases outside gene matches: 5. CDR3 size: 13 residues. CDR3 nucleotides: TGCGCCAGCAGCACACGGGACAGGGGAGAAGCTTTCTTT. It translates to CASSTRDRGEAFF.

This chain connects TRBV6-6 to TRBJ1-1; 10 bases map to TRBD1. In germline, CDR1 is MNHNY, CDR2 SVGAGI (reference sequence). V lost 7 bases to trimming and J lost 6 bases; unmatched junction nucleotides: 11. There are 15 residues in the CDR3. The CDR3 DNA is TGTGCCAGCAACGACGCGGGACAGGGGAGGCCTGAAGCTTTCTTT. It translates to CASNDAGQGRPEAFF.

The V call is TRBV29-1, the J call TRBJ2-1; the match to TRBD2 covers 9 bases. Germline CDR1 reads SQVTM; CDR2 reads ANQGSEA. Losses at the gene ends were 8 bases for V and 4 bases for J; bases not matched to a gene: 24. This CDR3 comprises 19 residues. CDR3 nucleotides: TGCAGCTTCCAAGGAAGCGGGGGGTTTGCCTCTACAATGTACAATGAGCAGTTCTTC. This translates into CSFQGSGGFASTMYNEQFF.

The chain couples TRBV4-1 to TRBJ2-5; the match to TRBD2 covers 10 bases. CDR1 is MGHRA, CDR2 YSYEKL, per germline. The V and J ends lost 0 bases and 5 bases, in that order; junction bases with no gene match: 9. The CDR3 loop spans 17 amino acids. CDR3 region: CASSQDWTSGAQETQYF. As DNA, the CDR3 is TGCGCCAGCAGCCAAGATTGGACTAGCGGAGCCCAGGAGACCCAGTACTTC.

This chain links TRBV6-4 with TRBJ2-1, with 10 positions matching TRBD2. CDR1 is MRHNA, CDR2 SNTAGT, per germline. This CDR3 contains 15 residues. V shed 2 bases and J 5 bases; nucleotides not matched to a gene: 3. CDR3 DNA sequence: TGTGCCAGCAGTGACCTAGCGGGAGAGAACAATGAGCAGTTCTTC. The encoded protein is CASSDLAGENNEQFF.

This rearrangement joins TRBV19 to TRBJ2-7; D uncertain. The CDR3 consists of 15 residues. Trimming pared 0 bases from V and 0 bases from J, leaving 9 bases between. CDR1 is LNHDA and CDR2 is SQIVND in the germline V gene (reference sequence). DNA of the CDR3: TGTGCCAGTAGTATAGATCTAGGTGGCTCCTACGAGCAGTACTTC. Translated, it gives CASSIDLGGSYEQYF.

This clone was recorded once. The V gene is TRBV7-9, the J gene TRBJ2-5; the D is unclear. The CDR3 extends over 11 amino acids. V shed 5 bases and J shed 10 bases, with 11 bases lying between them. Germline CDR1 and CDR2: SEHNR and FQNEAQ (reference sequence). This chain's CDR3 is CASSPLSGQYF. Written as DNA, the CDR3 is TGTGCCAGCAGCCCCTTGTCGGGCCAGTACTTC.

Here the CDR3 reads CASSFRSKLAGVYEQYF. The CDR3 coding sequence is TGTGCCAGCAGTTTTAGGTCTAAGCTAGCGGGGGTGTACGAGCAGTACTTC. The chain is built from TRBV28 and TRBJ2-7; 10 bases are shared with TRBD2. The CDR3 is 17 amino acids. Germline CDR1 MDHEN, CDR2 SYDVKM. J gave up 4 bases and V 3 bases, and 12 bases lay outside the gene matches.

The J gene is TRBJ2-5, the V gene TRBV11-3; D remains unclear. The V and J ends lost 5 bases and 4 bases respectively, with 8 bases between them. Germline CDR1 SGHNT, CDR2 YENEEA. There are 12 residues in the CDR3. In DNA, the CDR3 is TGTGCCAGCAGCCCCGACGGAGAGACCCAGTACTTC. It yields the protein CASSPDGETQYF.

Concerning this clone: Additional DNA sequences in this sample encode the identical CDR3. The gene calls are TRBV2 and TRBJ2-1; 8 positions agree with TRBD2. Germline values: CDR1 SNHLY, CDR2 FYNNEI. This CDR3 is built from 15 residues. With V trimmed by 2 bases and J by 7 bases, 7 bases remained unmatched. The CDR3: CASSENLAGPNEQFF. The CDR3 DNA is TGTGCCAGCAGTGAAAATCTAGCGGGTCCTAATGAGCAGTTCTTC.

This sequence joins TRBV27 and TRBJ1-4, with D possibly TRBD1 on 6 matching bases. The CDR3 covers 15 residues. Germline V gene sequence: CDR1 MNHEY, CDR2 SMNVEV (reference sequence). Trimming took off 4 bases at V and 3 bases at J, with 12 bases between the two ends. The CDR3, as DNA: TGTGCCAGCAGTTGGGGGGGCAGGGCTAATGAAAAACTGTTTTTT. It translates to CASSWGGRANEKLFF.